Listed below are T cell receptor beta chains from one sample, sequenced in a study of shared clonotypes between healthy human individuals. Sequencing used immunoSEQ multiplex PCR; TCRdb keeps in-frame clones, though not all of them. Here the sample spans 2 million or so clones, over 85% being singletons. The sample consisted of naive CD8+ T cells sorted from blood. The receptors derive from a man aged 18 to 29 in good health. The CDR3 runs from the conserved cysteine through the conserved F or W.

V,J,length,CDR3
TRBV4-1,TRBJ2-7,16,CASSPQGRAVSYEQYF
TRBV5-1,TRBJ2-7,16,CASSFRTGLESGEQYF
TRBV30,TRBJ1-1,12,CAWSQGNTEAFF
TRBV7-9,TRBJ1-1,13,CASSWGGLTEAFF
TRBV28,TRBJ1-6,14,CASSFKGFDSPLHF
TRBV27,TRBJ1-2,14,CASAPGGSTYGYTF
TRBV15,TRBJ2-6,15,CATSRAISGANVLTF
TRBV7-8,TRBJ1-4,16,CASSLELDATNEKLFF
TRBV27,TRBJ2-3,16,CASSQSPGQGTDTQYF
TRBV30,TRBJ1-3,15,CAWSVDTLTGNTIYF
TRBV6-1,TRBJ2-7,14,CASSDGIGGDEQYF
TRBV7-9,TRBJ1-5,18,CASSESGGTGLFNQPQHF
TRBV5-6,TRBJ1-6,15,CASSFTTSYNSPLHF